Listed here are 13 T cell receptor beta chains from one sample, sequenced in a study of T cell responses to AZD1222 COVID-19 vaccine. Only in-frame clones appear in the TCRdb table, and some are missing; sequencing was by immunoSEQ multiplex PCR. The sample lists about 86,000 clones; roughly 90% were seen once. The sample consisted of peripheral blood, taken on day 0 of AZD1222 vaccination. The receptor set was obtained from an adult in good health.

J is TRBJ2-7 and V is TRBV29-1; 8 bases are a match to TRBD1. From germline, CDR1 is SQVTM and CDR2 ANQGSEA. The ends lost 5 bases at V and 4 bases at J; junction bases unmatched: 10. This CDR3 comprises 14 residues. This chain's CDR3 is CSVKGTGNIYEQYF. In DNA, the CDR3 is TGCAGCGTTAAAGGGACAGGCAATATTTACGAGCAGTACTTC.

The rearrangement links TRBV5-4 to TRBJ2-3, with D maybe TRBD2 (6 bases). Trimming shortened V by 4 bases and J by 2 bases, and 17 bases separated the two germline ends. The CDR3 consists of 16 residues. Germline V gene lookup returns CDR1 SGHNT and CDR2 YYREEE (reference sequence). CDR3 sequence reads: CASSPEGSETTDTQYF. CDR3 DNA: TGTGCCAGCAGCCCGGAGGGTAGCGAGACCACAGATACGCAGTATTTT.

The chain joins TRBV29-1 to TRBJ2-1; TRBD2 aligns across 12 bases. Trimming removed 4 bases from V and 4 bases from J; junction bases left unmatched: 5. The CDR3 extends over 15 amino acids. CDR1 is SQVTM, CDR2 ANQGSEA, per germline. In DNA form, the CDR3 reads TGCAGCGTTGGAAACGGACTAGCGGGGTACAATGAGCAGTTCTTC. Protein: CSVGNGLAGYNEQFF.

The chain carries TRBV7-2 and TRBJ2-5, with 7 bases matching TRBD1. This CDR3 contains 14 residues. Germline V gene sequence: CDR1 SGHTA, CDR2 FQGNSA. V lost 5 bases to trimming and J lost 3 bases; unmatched junction nucleotides: 6. DNA of the CDR3: TGTGCCAGCAGCGCAGGGGACAGAAAAGAGACCCAGTACTTC. The encoded protein is CASSAGDRKETQYF.

The CDR3 spells CASSRLAGGSYEQYF. In nucleotides, the CDR3 is TGCGCCAGCAGCCGACTAGCGGGAGGCTCCTACGAGCAGTACTTC. The V call is TRBV5-1, the J call TRBJ2-7, with 13 positions matching TRBD2. Germline loops: CDR1 SGHRS, CDR2 YFSETQ. With 4 bases clipped from V and 0 bases from J, the junction kept 1 base outside the gene matches. There are 15 residues in the CDR3.

The DNA for the CDR3 is TGTGCCAGCAGTCATGGACTAGCGGGAGGGAGCACAGATACGCAGTATTTT. Translating gives CASSHGLAGGSTDTQYF. The rearrangement joins TRBV9 to TRBJ2-3; TRBD2 matches at 15 bases. The J segment lost 0 bases and the V segment lost 5 bases, leaving 4 bases of the junction unmatched. CDR1 and CDR2 from the germline V gene are SGDLS and YYNGEE. This CDR3 has 17 amino acids.

The chain carries TRBV2 and TRBJ2-5, with 11 bases aligning to TRBD2. This CDR3 has 15 amino acids. Germline CDR1 and CDR2: SNHLY and FYNNEI. V was pared by 5 bases and J by 7 bases, with 9 bases of the junction left unmatched. The CDR3 coding sequence is TGTGCCAGCAGTCCCGGGACTAGCGGTTACGTGACCCAGTACTTC. This codes for CASSPGTSGYVTQYF. Full variable domain (missing parts from reference TRBV2 and TRBJ2-5): EPEVTQTPSHQVTQMGQEVILRCVPISNHLYFYWYRQILGQKVEFLVSFYNNEISEKSEIFDDQFSVERPDGSNFTLKIRSTKLEDSAMYFCASSPGTSGYVTQYFGPGTRLLVL.

The chain joins TRBV28 to TRBJ1-5, with D unresolved. The ends were cut back, 5 bases at V and 6 bases at J, with 17 bases in the middle. CDR1 is MDHEN and CDR2 is SYDVKM in the germline V gene. This CDR3 has 15 amino acids. The CDR3 region has the DNA TGTGCCAGCAGTCCTACAGTGGGCATGGGTCAGCCCCAGCATTTT. It specifies CASSPTVGMGQPQHF.

This chain joins TRBV3-1 (or the pseudogene TRBV3-2) and TRBJ2-2; D uncertain. The germline CDR1 and CDR2 sequences are LGHDT and YNNKEL (reference sequence). The CDR3 covers 12 residues. Deletions cut 4 bases from V and 6 bases from J, with 6 bases between. This CDR3 is CASSLLSGELFF. The DNA of the CDR3 is TGTGCCAGCAGCCTTCTCTCCGGGGAGCTGTTTTTT.

This chain joins TRBV30 and TRBJ1-1; no clear D gene. V lost 5 bases, J lost 4 bases, and 11 bases lay in between. This CDR3 is built from 12 residues. Germline-derived CDR1 and CDR2 are GTSNPN and SVGIG (reference sequence). The CDR3 DNA reads as TGTGCCTGGTGGGCTGTTGGCACTGAAGCTTTCTTT. It is translated as CAWWAVGTEAFF.

The J gene is TRBJ2-7, the V gene TRBV5-1; 12 nucleotides line up with TRBD1. The germline V gene encodes CDR1 SGHRS and CDR2 YFSETQ. J gave up 4 bases and V 4 bases, and 3 bases lay outside the gene matches. The CDR3 is made up of 14 amino acids. For the CDR3, the DNA is TGCGCCAGCAGCCGGGACAGGGGGCAGTACGAGCAGTACTTC. This sequence encodes CASSRDRGQYEQYF.

The CDR3 protein is CASSLIPSASNYEQYF. The CDR3 nucleotides read TGTGCCAGCAGTTTAATCCCATCGGCATCAAACTACGAGCAGTACTTC. V and J are TRBV27 and TRBJ2-7; D remains ambiguous. The length of the CDR3 is 16 residues. Germline V lookup: CDR1 MNHEY, CDR2 SMNVEV (reference sequence). With 2 bases removed from V and 3 bases from J, the gap between germline ends came to 17 bases.

This chain connects TRBV5-1 to TRBJ1-4, with 10 positions matching TRBD1. The CDR3 is 16 amino acids. Trimming at V came to 4 bases and at J to 5 bases, leaving 8 bases not matched to a gene. Germline assignment: CDR1 SGHRS and CDR2 YFSETQ. The CDR3 bases are TGCGCCAGCAGCACGACAGGGGGCGGAGGGAATGAAAAACTGTTTTTT. This encodes CASSTTGGGGNEKLFF.